What follows are 29 T cell receptor beta chains derived from one specimen sequenced in a study of technical replicates of blood from a handful of donors. Here immunoSEQ multiplex PCR was the method, and the copy in TCRdb shows in-frame clones only, minus some. This table has 95,000 or so clones, approximately 95% appearing once. The sequenced material came from T cells isolated from PBMCs. Source of these receptors: a human donor in good health.

This clone was recorded only once. The V and J genes are TRBV13 and TRBJ1-3; the D gene is possibly TRBD1 (6 bases). This CDR3 has 15 amino acids. Per germline, CDR1 PRHDT and CDR2 FYEKMQ (reference sequence). The V end lost 5 bases, the J end lost 3 bases, and 14 bases lay between the germline ends. CDR3 residues: CASSNARTVGNTIYF. As DNA, the CDR3 is TGTGCCAGCAGCAACGCTAGGACAGTTGGAAACACCATATATTTT.

The chain carries TRBV7-2 and TRBJ2-1; a possible D gene is TRBD1 (6 bases). This CDR3 has 17 amino acids. V lost 1 base to trimming and J lost 0 bases, with 13 bases between them. Germline values: CDR1 SGHTA, CDR2 FQGNSA. CDR3 DNA sequence: TGTGCCAGCAGCTTAGTCAGGGGACCCCTCTCCTACAATGAGCAGTTCTTC. It yields the protein CASSLVRGPLSYNEQFF.

The chain links TRBV27 to TRBJ2-3; D possibly corresponds to TRBD2 (5 bases). V shed 7 bases and J shed 0 bases, with 20 bases lying between them. CDR1 is MNHEY and CDR2 is SMNVEV in the germline V gene (reference sequence). This CDR3 is built from 17 residues. CDR3 sequence (DNA): TGTGCCAGCAAAACCCTAGTGAGGCGGGCTAGCACAGATACGCAGTATTTT. Protein sequence: CASKTLVRRASTDTQYF.

The chain employs TRBV5-6 and TRBJ2-7; D remains ambiguous. V lost 2 bases, J lost 10 bases, and 19 bases lay in between. CDR3 length: 14 residues. Germline assignment: CDR1 SGHDT and CDR2 YYEEEE. CDR3 nucleotide sequence: TGTGCCAGCAGCTTCCCAGGCCAGCAGAGAGAACAGTACTTC. This translates into CASSFPGQQREQYF. The complete variable domain, with remaining parts taken from reference TRBV5-6 and TRBJ2-7, reads DAGVTQSPTHLIKTRGQQVTLRCSPKSGHDTVSWYQQALGQGPQFIFQYYEEEERQRGNFPDRFSGHQFPNYSSELNVNALLLGDSALYLCASSFPGQQREQYFGPGTRLTVT.

J is TRBJ2-1 and V is TRBV5-1, with 13 bases fitting TRBD2. The CDR3 sequence is 15 residues long. In germline, CDR1 is SGHRS, CDR2 YFSETQ. The V and J ends lost 0 bases and 8 bases, in that order; junction bases with no gene match: 2. In DNA, the CDR3 is TGCGCCAGCAGCTTGGGGACTAGCGGGAGCTATGAGCAGTTCTTC. It specifies CASSLGTSGSYEQFF.

This clone was observed once. The CDR3 loop is CASSRASGQEHNEQFF. DNA for the CDR3: TGTGCCAGCAGCAGGGCCTCGGGACAGGAACATAATGAGCAGTTCTTC. V is TRBV21-1 and J is TRBJ2-1; the table gives TRBD1 as D, unverified against the DNA. TRBV21-1 is an annotated pseudogene. The CDR3 is made up of 16 amino acids.

The chain couples TRBV9 to TRBJ2-1; 10 nucleotides agree with TRBD2. CDR3 size: 17 residues. V lost 4 bases and J lost 7; bases outside the gene matches: 14. Germline V gene lookup returns CDR1 SGDLS and CDR2 YYNGEE. The CDR3 bases are TGTGCCAGCAGCCCCTGGAAACTAGCGGGGTTAGCGAATGAGCAGTTCTTC. It translates to CASSPWKLAGLANEQFF. The full variable domain, in which reference TRBV9 and TRBJ2-1 provide the parts outside the CDR3, is DSGVTQTPKHLITATGQRVTLRCSPRSGDLSVYWYQQSLDQGLQFLIQYYNGEERAKGNILERFSAQQFPDLHSELNLSSLELGDSALYFCASSPWKLAGLANEQFFGPGTRLTVL.

The V call is TRBV15, the J call TRBJ2-5; the D gene is possibly TRBD2 (6 bases). Germline V gene sequence: CDR1 LNHNV, CDR2 YYDKDF (reference sequence). Trimming shortened V by 3 bases and J by 1 base, and 15 bases separated the two germline ends. The CDR3 totals 16 residues. In DNA form, the CDR3 reads TGTGCCACCAGCAGCCCAGATAGCGGTATCCAAGAGACCCAGTACTTC. This translates into CATSSPDSGIQETQYF.

This chain joins TRBV5-1 and TRBJ2-1, with D possibly being TRBD1 (5 bases). V was clipped by 0 bases and J by 10 bases, with 14 bases between them. Germline values: CDR1 SGHRS, CDR2 YFSETQ. This CDR3 has 14 residues. For the CDR3, the DNA is TGCGCCAGCAGCTTGGTCAGGGATATCGGGGAGCAGTTCTTC. Translating gives CASSLVRDIGEQFF.

The chain carries TRBV5-4 and TRBJ1-1, with 9 bases matching TRBD1. The CDR3 is 15 residues long. In germline, CDR1 is SGHNT, CDR2 YYREEE (reference sequence). The V and J ends lost 2 bases and 1 base, in that order; junction bases with no gene match: 3. Here the CDR3 reads CASSLRTGENTEAFF. The CDR3 nucleotides read TGTGCCAGCAGCTTAAGGACAGGGGAGAACACTGAAGCTTTCTTT.

This rearrangement joins TRBV27 to TRBJ2-7, with D uncertain. The V gene lost 7 bases and the J gene lost 3 bases, with 19 bases spanning the gap. Germline loops: CDR1 MNHEY, CDR2 SMNVEV (reference sequence). The length of the CDR3 is 15 residues. The CDR3 bases are TGTGCCAGCAATAGTTGGGCGTTAAGTCTCTACGAGCAGTACTTC. Translation gives CASNSWALSLYEQYF.

The chain is built from TRBV19 and TRBJ2-7, with D maybe TRBD2 (6 bases). The germline V gene encodes CDR1 LNHDA and CDR2 SQIVND (reference sequence). V shed 4 bases and J shed 7 bases, with 14 bases lying between them. This CDR3 spans 13 amino acids. The CDR3 bases are TGTGCCAGTAGTAGCGGGGCTTCGTGGGAGCAGTACTTC. Amino acid sequence: CASSSGASWEQYF.

A single count supports this clone. The chain joins TRBV11-3 to TRBJ2-7, with 7 positions matching TRBD2. The CDR3 loop spans 15 amino acids. In germline, CDR1 is SGHNT, CDR2 YENEEA. V trimming: 4 bases; J trimming: 5 bases; junction bases outside the gene matches: 11. This CDR3 reads CASSSEGGPVHEQYF. Written as DNA, the CDR3 is TGTGCCAGCAGCTCTGAGGGAGGGCCTGTCCACGAGCAGTACTTC.

The chain employs TRBV7-3 and TRBJ1-1; 8 bases are a match to TRBD1. Trimming took 2 bases from V and 1 from J; bases not matched to a gene: 3. CDR3 length: 15 residues. Germline loops: CDR1 SGHTA, CDR2 FQGTGA. DNA for the CDR3: TGTGCCAGCAGCTTAGGGACAGGACAGAACACTGAAGCTTTCTTT. Amino acid sequence: CASSLGTGQNTEAFF.

V usage is TRBV4-3 and J usage is TRBJ1-4; D perhaps matches TRBD1 (5 bases). The CDR3 loop spans 15 amino acids. The germline gives CDR1 LGHNA, CDR2 YSLEER. With 3 bases removed from V and 8 bases from J, the gap between germline ends came to 16 bases. CDR3 sequence: CASSHNPGSEEKLFF. The CDR3 DNA reads as TGCGCCAGCAGCCATAACCCAGGGTCGGAGGAAAAACTGTTTTTT.

For the CDR3, the DNA is TGTGCCAGCGCCCGCGATGCGAGCTCTGGAAACACCATATATTTT. Encoded protein: CASARDASSGNTIYF. This rearrangement joins TRBV11-3 to TRBJ1-3, with no clear D. This CDR3 comprises 15 residues. Trimming shortened V by 8 bases and J by 0 bases, and 14 bases separated the two germline ends. Looked up from germline, CDR1 is SGHNT and CDR2 is YENEEA.

The V gene is TRBV7-9, the J gene TRBJ2-1; D remains ambiguous. CDR1 is SEHNR and CDR2 is FQNEAQ in the germline V gene (reference sequence). The CDR3 has 13 amino acids. V was trimmed by 6 bases and J by 8 bases, leaving 14 bases between them. The DNA for the CDR3 is TGTGCCAGCAGTCCCGAGGAAACGCATGAGCAGTTCTTC. This sequence encodes CASSPEETHEQFF.

The V and J genes are TRBV7-9 and TRBJ2-1, with 10 bases aligning to TRBD2. Germline loops: CDR1 SEHNR, CDR2 FQNEAQ (reference sequence). There are 15 residues in the CDR3. V gave up 5 bases and J gave up 4 bases; unmatched junction bases: 5. The CDR3 loop is CASSPLAGHYNEQFF. Written as DNA, the CDR3 is TGTGCCAGCAGCCCACTAGCGGGGCATTACAATGAGCAGTTCTTC.

The chain employs TRBV19 and TRBJ1-1, with D hard to call. This CDR3 has 12 amino acids. From germline, CDR1 is LNHDA and CDR2 SQIVND (reference sequence). V dropped 10 bases and J dropped 2 bases, with 11 bases sitting between them. CDR3 protein: CAISRGNTEAFF. The CDR3, as DNA: TGTGCCATCTCTCGGGGTAACACTGAAGCTTTCTTT. The full variable domain, completed using reference TRBV19 and TRBJ1-1, is DGGITQSPKYLFRKEGQNVTLSCEQNLNHDAMYWYRQDPGQGLRLIYYSQIVNDFQKGDIAEGYSVSREKKESFPLTVTSAQKNPTAFYLCAISRGNTEAFFGQGTRLTVV.

The V call is TRBV11-3, the J call TRBJ2-7, with a weak D call TRBD1 (6 bases). Trimming removed 4 bases at V and 0 bases at J, with 10 bases between. The germline V gene has CDR1 SGHNT and CDR2 YENEEA. CDR3 length: 14 amino acids. CDR3 coding DNA: TGTGCCAGCAGCTCCCGGACAGCCTCCTACGAGCAGTACTTC. It yields the protein CASSSRTASYEQYF.

The chain links TRBV30 to TRBJ2-1; 8 bases align to TRBD2. The CDR3 totals 19 residues. The germline CDR1 and CDR2 sequences are GTSNPN and SVGIG (reference sequence). V shed 0 bases and J 4 bases; nucleotides not matched to a gene: 17. CDR3 sequence (DNA): TGTGCCTGGAGTGTACGAGTTAGCGGGAAGACCCCGAAGTACAATGAGCAGTTCTTC. Its translation is CAWSVRVSGKTPKYNEQFF.

The chain joins TRBV6-5 to TRBJ2-3, with D maybe TRBD2 (5 bases). There are 15 residues in the CDR3. Looked up from germline, CDR1 is MNHEY and CDR2 is SVGAGI. Trimming cost V 0 bases and J 1 base, with 8 bases left between them. CDR3 in amino acids: CASSYSLAGTDTQYF. In DNA form, the CDR3 reads TGTGCCAGCAGTTACTCGCTAGCTGGCACAGATACGCAGTATTTT.

This clone was detected ten times or more. This sequence joins TRBV7-2 and TRBJ1-1; 9 nucleotides match TRBD1. V lost 3 bases and J lost 12; bases outside the gene matches: 2. This CDR3 comprises 11 residues. Germline V lookup: CDR1 SGHTA, CDR2 FQGNSA. CDR3: CASSFTGGPFF. The CDR3 DNA reads as TGTGCCAGCAGCTTTACAGGGGGCCCTTTCTTT. Full variable domain (rest looked up from reference TRBV7-2 and TRBJ1-1): GAGVSQSPSNKVTEKGKDVELRCDPISGHTALYWYRQSLGQGLEFLIYFQGNSAPDKSGLPSDRFSAERTGGSVSTLTIQRTQQEDSAVYLCASSFTGGPFFGQGTRLTVV.

The rearrangement links TRBV14 to TRBJ2-7; possible D gene TRBD1, 6 bases. V dropped 6 bases and J dropped 2 bases, with 11 bases sitting between them. CDR3 size: 13 residues. Germline values: CDR1 SGHDN, CDR2 FVKESK. CDR3 protein: CASSPDRTYEQYF. The CDR3, as DNA: TGTGCCAGCAGTCCGGACAGAACCTACGAGCAGTACTTC.

This sequence joins TRBV5-1 and TRBJ2-1; TRBD2 might be the D (6 bases). CDR1 and CDR2 (germline): SGHRS, YFSETQ. Deletions cut 2 bases from V and 9 bases from J, with 12 bases between. This CDR3 comprises 13 residues. The CDR3 region has the DNA TGCGCCAGCAGCTTAGCGGGTAGGAGTGAGCAGTTCTTC. Protein product: CASSLAGRSEQFF.

The rearrangement links TRBV29-1 to TRBJ1-1; possible D gene TRBD1, 6 bases. The length of the CDR3 is 13 residues. Trimming took 3 bases from V and 11 from J, leaving 19 bases between them. In germline, CDR1 is SQVTM, CDR2 ANQGSEA. This CDR3 reads CSVEFVTGHGAFF. The CDR3 nucleotides read TGCAGCGTTGAGTTCGTTACGGGACATGGGGCTTTCTTT.

V usage is TRBV18 and J usage is TRBJ2-7; tentatively, D is TRBD1 (6 bases). This CDR3 comprises 19 residues. Germline assignment: CDR1 KGHSH and CDR2 LQKENI. Trimming cost V 0 bases and J 2 bases, with 23 bases left between them. CDR3 in DNA: TGTGCCAGCTCACCACCCCAGGGGCCGACTTATTTTGGAACCTACGAGCAGTACTTC. This translates into CASSPPQGPTYFGTYEQYF.

The chain is built from TRBV10-3 and TRBJ2-3, with 10 positions matching TRBD2. Per the germline V gene, CDR1 is ENHRY and CDR2 is SYGVKD. The CDR3 consists of 15 residues. The V and J ends lost 4 bases and 6 bases, in that order; junction bases with no gene match: 7. The CDR3 DNA reads as TGTGCCATCAGTGCTCAACTAGCGGGATCTGATACGCAGTATTTT. Amino acid sequence: CAISAQLAGSDTQYF.

V and J are TRBV7-3 and TRBJ2-3; D is unresolved. Germline CDR1 is SGHTA and CDR2 is FQGTGA. V was trimmed by 3 bases and J by 5 bases, leaving 3 bases between them. CDR3 length: 11 residues. The CDR3 loop is CASSLRDTQYF. As DNA, the CDR3 is TGTGCCAGCAGCTTGCGAGATACGCAGTATTTT. Filled out from reference TRBV7-3 and TRBJ2-3, the complete variable domain reads GAGVSQTPSNKVTEKGKYVELRCDPISGHTALYWYRQSLGQGPEFLIYFQGTGAADDSGLPNDRFFAVRPEGSVSTLKIQRTERGDSAVYLCASSLRDTQYFGPGTRLTVL.